What follows are 20 T cell receptor beta chains derived from one specimen sequenced in a study of chemoradiotherapy in HPV16-positive cancers (dated by TCRdb to the early 2020s). Library prep was done by the immunoSEQ multiplex PCR assay. Entries here come from immuneACCESS through TCRdb and include only in-frame sequences with V and J called. Some clones fail to appear in such tables; in the studies checked, an unresolved V gene covers under half of the shortfall, and the cause of the remainder is unknown. This sample comprises approximately 9,500 clones, roughly three quarters of them detected only once. The top ten constitute 9.5% to 13% of the sample. The material was tumor tissue, obtained from a patient who underwent chemoradiotherapy. Receptors originate from a human donor with HPV-associated anogenital cancer.

The rearrangement uses TRBV2 and TRBJ2-3; D perhaps matches TRBD2 (6 bases). Deletions cut 6 bases from V and 2 bases from J, with 15 bases between. Germline CDR1 is SNHLY and CDR2 is FYNNEI. The CDR3 has 15 amino acids. The CDR3 DNA is TGTGCCAGCAGAAGCGGAGGGAGGATCACAGATACGCAGTATTTT. Translation gives CASRSGGRITDTQYF.

By sample fraction, this clone is large (0.1 to 1%). The rearrangement links TRBV30 to TRBJ2-3; 9 nucleotides align to TRBD2. Losses at the gene ends were 1 base for V and 3 bases for J; bases not matched to a gene: 8. CDR1 and CDR2 from the germline V gene are GTSNPN and SVGIG (reference sequence). The CDR3 covers 16 residues. The DNA for the CDR3 is TGTGCCTGGAGTGAAGATAGCGGGAGAAGGACAGATACGCAGTATTTT. Amino acid sequence: CAWSEDSGRRTDTQYF.

This chain links TRBV5-1 with TRBJ1-3, with D unresolved. The CDR3 loop spans 16 amino acids. CDR1 is SGHRS and CDR2 is YFSETQ in the germline V gene. V dropped 0 bases and J dropped 4 bases, with 14 bases sitting between them. The CDR3 DNA reads TGCGCCAGCAGCTTGGACCCCTCGGGGAGGGGAAACACCATATATTTT. It translates to CASSLDPSGRGNTIYF. Supplemented by reference TRBV5-1 and TRBJ1-3, the full variable domain reads KAGVTQTPRYLIKTRGQQVTLSCSPISGHRSVSWYQQTPGQGLQFLFEYFSETQRNKGNFPGRFSGRQFSNSRSEMNVSTLELGDSALYLCASSLDPSGRGNTIYFGEGSWLTVV.

This sequence joins TRBV5-4 and TRBJ2-7; 7 bases line up with TRBD1. The CDR3 contains 13 residues. Germline V gene lookup returns CDR1 SGHNT and CDR2 YYREEE (reference sequence). V was pared by 0 bases and J by 4 bases, with 1 base of the junction left unmatched. The CDR3 nucleotides are TGTGCCAGCAGCTTGGAACAGGGGTACGAGCAGTACTTC. It encodes CASSLEQGYEQYF.

This clone was seen a handful of times. V is TRBV18 and J is TRBJ1-1, with D possibly TRBD1 on 5 matching bases. The CDR3 sequence is 12 residues long. The germline CDR1 and CDR2 sequences are KGHSH and LQKENI. Trimming shortened V by 6 bases and J by 11 bases, and 16 bases separated the two germline ends. CDR3 nucleotides: TGTGCCAGCTCGCCTGACAGATGGGAGGCTTTCTTT. Its translation is CASSPDRWEAFF.

This chain joins TRBV29-1 and TRBJ2-1; possibly TRBD1 for D (5 bases). There are 14 residues in the CDR3. Germline CDR1 and CDR2: SQVTM and ANQGSEA. V dropped 7 bases and J dropped 3 bases, with 16 bases sitting between them. This CDR3 is CSAVTGSRYNEQFF. CDR3 sequence (DNA): TGCAGCGCCGTAACAGGATCACGCTACAATGAGCAGTTCTTC.

V is TRBV7-7 and J is TRBJ2-5; 13 bases line up with TRBD2. The V gene end was trimmed by 0 bases and the J gene end by 1 base; junction bases not matched to a gene: 2. The germline gives CDR1 SSHAT, CDR2 FNYEAQ (reference sequence). There are 17 residues in the CDR3. Here the CDR3 DNA reads TGTGCCAGCAGCTTAGCACGACTAGCGGGGGGCCAAGAGACCCAGTACTTC. It encodes CASSLARLAGGQETQYF.

The chain employs TRBV5-4 and TRBJ1-3; D not resolved. Germline V lookup: CDR1 SGHNT, CDR2 YYREEE (reference sequence). The CDR3 runs to 14 residues. V dropped 0 bases and J dropped 0 bases, with 4 bases sitting between them. The CDR3 region has the DNA TGTGCCAGCAGCTTGGCCAGCTCTGGAAACACCATATATTTT. This gives the protein CASSLASSGNTIYF.

The table lists this clone with a few counts. CDR3 loop: CASSERPRDEQYF. The CDR3 coding sequence is TGCGCCAGCAGTGAACGGCCCCGGGACGAGCAGTACTTC. The chain joins TRBV10-1 to TRBJ2-7; no clear D gene. Trimming took 3 bases from V and 5 from J, leaving 11 bases between them. The CDR3 totals 13 residues. Germline-derived CDR1 and CDR2 are WNHNN and SYGVQD (reference sequence).

This chain links TRBV5-1 with TRBJ2-2; D gene unclear. The germline V gene has CDR1 SGHRS and CDR2 YFSETQ. V was clipped by 2 bases and J by 5 bases, with 7 bases between them. This CDR3 is 13 amino acids long. CDR3 sequence reads: CASSFIMTGELFF. The CDR3 region has the DNA TGCGCCAGCAGCTTTATCATGACCGGGGAGCTGTTTTTT.

The chain employs TRBV5-1 and TRBJ1-1; D gene uncertain. Trimming removed 3 bases at V and 4 bases at J, with 4 bases between. The CDR3 sequence is 11 residues long. CDR1 and CDR2 from the germline V gene are SGHRS and YFSETQ. In DNA, the CDR3 is TGCGCCAGCAGCTGGGGCACTGAAGCTTTCTTT. This translates into CASSWGTEAFF.

This clone was seen only a few times. V gene TRBV4-1 combines with J gene TRBJ2-3; D gene unclear. The CDR3 contains 14 residues. Deletions cut 3 bases from V and 3 bases from J, with 10 bases between. Germline CDR1 and CDR2: MGHRA and YSYEKL. The CDR3 here is CASSHDRVTDTQYF. In nucleotides, the CDR3 is TGCGCCAGCAGCCATGATCGAGTTACAGATACGCAGTATTTT.

V and J are TRBV5-1 and TRBJ1-6; no firm D call. The CDR3 is 13 amino acids. V dropped 0 bases and J dropped 8 bases, with 6 bases sitting between them. Germline V lookup: CDR1 SGHRS, CDR2 YFSETQ. The CDR3 region is CASSLAVDSPLHF. The CDR3 DNA reads TGCGCCAGCAGCTTGGCCGTAGATTCACCCCTCCACTTT.

V usage is TRBV5-1 and J usage is TRBJ1-5; the match to TRBD1 covers 7 bases. Germline CDR1 is SGHRS and CDR2 is YFSETQ. The CDR3 is made up of 14 amino acids. V shed 4 bases and J 6 bases; nucleotides not matched to a gene: 7. CDR3 sequence reads: CASSPRQGGQPQHF. In nucleotides, the CDR3 is TGCGCCAGCAGCCCCCGCCAGGGGGGTCAGCCCCAGCATTTT.

This sequence joins TRBV7-9 and TRBJ1-4; 7 nucleotides align to TRBD1. V dropped 5 bases and J dropped 5; count of bases not matched to a gene: 5. Germline-derived CDR1 and CDR2 are SEHNR and FQNEAQ (reference sequence). This CDR3 has 14 residues. CDR3 nucleotide sequence: TGTGCCAGCAGCCTGGGACAGCCAAATGAAAAACTGTTTTTT. Translating it yields CASSLGQPNEKLFF. Drawing the rest from reference TRBV7-9 and TRBJ1-4, the complete variable domain is DTGVSQNPRHKITKRGQNVTFRCDPISEHNRLYWYRQTLGQGPEFLTYFQNEAQLEKSRLLSDRFSAERPKGSFSTLEIQRTEQGDSAMYLCASSLGQPNEKLFFGSGTQLSVL.

The rearrangement uses TRBV7-9 and TRBJ2-1; 9 nucleotides match TRBD2. The V gene end was trimmed by 0 bases and the J gene end by 10 bases; junction bases not matched to a gene: 10. The germline gives CDR1 SEHNR, CDR2 FQNEAQ (reference sequence). The CDR3 sequence is 16 residues long. CDR3 region: CASSLASGGLSREQFF. The CDR3 DNA reads as TGTGCCAGCAGCTTAGCCAGCGGGGGGCTTTCCCGCGAGCAGTTCTTC. The full variable domain, rest sourced from reference TRBV7-9 and TRBJ2-1, is DTGVSQNPRHKITKRGQNVTFRCDPISEHNRLYWYRQTLGQGPEFLTYFQNEAQLEKSRLLSDRFSAERPKGSFSTLEIQRTEQGDSAMYLCASSLASGGLSREQFFGPGTRLTVL.

This chain connects TRBV21-1 to TRBJ2-7; the tabulated D call, TRBD1, remains unverified against the DNA. TRBV21-1 is deemed a pseudogene. The CDR3 is 15 residues long. The CDR3 spells CASSKKTGYHYEQYF. CDR3 DNA: TGTGCCAGCAGCAAAAAAACAGGTTACCACTACGAGCAGTACTTC.

The chain uses TRBV6-5 and TRBJ1-1; D uncertain. V was clipped by 2 bases and J by 0 bases, with 4 bases between them. The CDR3 length is 13 residues. Per the germline V gene, CDR1 is MNHEY and CDR2 is SVGAGI. CDR3 in amino acids: CASSYDLNTEAFF. The CDR3 nucleotides read TGTGCCAGCAGTTACGATCTGAACACTGAAGCTTTCTTT.

This chain uses TRBV9 with TRBJ2-2; 11 bases agree with TRBD1. This CDR3 contains 17 residues. The V gene end was trimmed by 0 bases and the J gene end by 0 bases; junction bases not matched to a gene: 1. Germline lookup yields CDR1 SGDLS and CDR2 YYNGEE. This CDR3 reads CASSVAGQGANTGELFF. Here the CDR3 DNA reads TGTGCCAGCAGCGTAGCGGGACAGGGGGCGAACACCGGGGAGCTGTTTTTT.

This sequence joins TRBV7-9 and TRBJ2-3, with TRBD1 identical over 7 bases. Germline V gene lookup returns CDR1 SEHNR and CDR2 FQNEAQ (reference sequence). Trimming removed 4 bases from V and 0 bases from J; junction bases left unmatched: 4. This CDR3 region has 15 residues. The CDR3 here is CASSSTGISTDTQYF. CDR3 sequence (DNA): TGTGCCAGCAGCTCGACAGGGATTAGCACAGATACGCAGTATTTT.